One and the same sample provided the 17 T cell receptor beta chains below, sequenced in a study of T cells in localized non-small cell lung cancer. Sequenced by immunoSEQ multiplex PCR; TCRdb stores in-frame clones only, minus some. The table lists about 59,000 clones, 85% to 90% of them singletons, with just under 2% in the top ten. This specimen consisted of peripheral blood, obtained before any cancer treatment. The source of these receptors is a woman aged 35-70 years with stage I lung adenocarcinoma.

In its sample, this clone was seen a few times. The chain employs TRBV18 and TRBJ1-5; no reliable D call. CDR1 is KGHSH and CDR2 is LQKENI in the germline V gene. V lost 3 bases and J 9 bases, leaving 9 bases between the germline ends. CDR3 length: 12 residues. CDR3 loop: CASSPVSGPQHF. The DNA of the CDR3 is TGTGCCAGCTCACCGGTCTCAGGGCCCCAGCATTTT.

This rearrangement joins TRBV10-1 to TRBJ1-1, with a possible D match to TRBD1 (5 bases). Germline CDR1 reads WNHNN; CDR2 reads SYGVQD (reference sequence). The CDR3 length is 13 residues. Trimming removed 4 bases at V and 5 bases at J, with 11 bases between. DNA for the CDR3: TGCGCCAGCAGTGCACGGGGGAGGACTGAAGCTTTCTTT. It is translated as CASSARGRTEAFF.

This clone was found a few times. This chain uses TRBV5-4 with TRBJ1-6; maybe TRBD1 (5 bases). Looked up from germline, CDR1 is SGHNT and CDR2 is YYREEE (reference sequence). V gave up 2 bases and J gave up 10 bases, with 13 bases separating them. The CDR3 runs 14 residues. CDR3 in DNA: TGTGCCAGCAGCTTAGGACAAGTAGAGTCACCCCTCCACTTT. Protein sequence: CASSLGQVESPLHF. Drawing the rest from reference TRBV5-4 and TRBJ1-6, the complete variable domain is ETGVTQSPTHLIKTRGQQVTLRCSSQSGHNTVSWYQQALGQGPQFIFQYYREEENGRGNFPPRFSGLQFPNYSSELNVNALELDDSALYLCASSLGQVESPLHFGNGTRLTVT.

The J gene is TRBJ2-7, the V gene TRBV7-8; no clear D gene. The CDR3 length is 14 residues. CDR1 is SGHVS and CDR2 is FQNEAQ in the germline V gene. Trimming cost V 2 bases and J 1 base, with 9 bases left between them. CDR3 sequence reads: CASSLQVQSYEQYF. The CDR3 coding sequence is TGTGCCAGCAGCTTACAGGTGCAGTCCTACGAGCAGTACTTC.

This clone came up once. The chain has TRBV19 and TRBJ2-1; 12 nucleotides agree with TRBD2. The CDR3 runs 15 residues. The V gene's germline CDR1 is LNHDA and CDR2 SQIVND (reference sequence). Trimming took 3 bases from V and 8 from J; bases not matched to a gene: 5. The CDR3: CASSILAGGQDEQFF. The CDR3 DNA is TGTGCCAGTAGTATCCTAGCGGGGGGGCAAGATGAGCAGTTCTTC.

The CDR3 bases are TGCGCCAGCAGCCAAGATGGCAGCTTGAACACTGAAGCTTTCTTT. Its translation is CASSQDGSLNTEAFF. The chain carries TRBV4-3 and TRBJ1-1; D is undetermined. The V end was cut by 0 bases, the J end by 0 bases, with 8 bases between. The CDR3 totals 15 residues. CDR1 is LGHNA and CDR2 is YSLEER in the germline V gene.

This CDR3 is CASSMGWLAGAFYNEQFF. In DNA form, the CDR3 reads TGTGCCAGTAGTATGGGGTGGCTAGCGGGAGCCTTCTACAATGAGCAGTTCTTC. The rearrangement joins TRBV19 to TRBJ2-1; 10 bases match TRBD2. The CDR3 runs to 18 residues. Looked up from germline, CDR1 is LNHDA and CDR2 is SQIVND (reference sequence). J was trimmed by 3 bases and V by 3 bases; bases with no gene match: 11.

The V gene is TRBV10-3, the J gene TRBJ1-4; a possible D gene is TRBD1 (5 bases). Deletions cut 0 bases from V and 3 bases from J, with 11 bases between. Germline loops: CDR1 ENHRY, CDR2 SYGVKD. The CDR3 is 16 amino acids. The CDR3 nucleotides are TGTGCCATCAGTGAGTCGACCGGAGGGGCTAATGAAAAACTGTTTTTT. Residues: CAISESTGGANEKLFF.

CDR3 DNA: TGTGCCAGCGGCCCGCTTGATCGTGGGAACACCATATATTTT. Its translation: CASGPLDRGNTIYF. The V and J genes are TRBV2 and TRBJ1-3; no clear D gene. Germline V gene sequence: CDR1 SNHLY, CDR2 FYNNEI. The CDR3 covers 14 residues. V was pared by 8 bases and J by 7 bases, with 18 bases between. The full variable domain, completed using reference TRBV2 and TRBJ1-3, is EPEVTQTPSHQVTQMGQEVILRCVPISNHLYFYWYRQILGQKVEFLVSFYNNEISEKSEIFDDQFSVERPDGSNFTLKIRSTKLEDSAMYFCASGPLDRGNTIYFGEGSWLTVV.

This sequence joins TRBV7-7 and TRBJ2-7; D unclear. The CDR3 has 13 amino acids. Germline values: CDR1 SSHAT, CDR2 FNYEAQ (reference sequence). The V and J ends lost 5 bases and 3 bases respectively, with 11 bases between them. CDR3 coding DNA: TGTGCCAGCAGCCTCGGATCCTTCTACGAGCAGTACTTC. This gives the protein CASSLGSFYEQYF.

CDR3 DNA: TGTGCCAGTAGTATAGACTACTCGGGACTAGCGGGAGTTTATGAGCAGTTCTTC. Translation: CASSIDYSGLAGVYEQFF. The rearrangement joins TRBV19 to TRBJ2-1; 14 bases match TRBD2. The germline V gene has CDR1 LNHDA and CDR2 SQIVND (reference sequence). The CDR3 is made up of 18 amino acids. Unmatched junction bases numbered 9, after V lost 0 bases and J lost 8 bases.

This chain connects TRBV10-3 to TRBJ2-7; 10 nucleotides line up with TRBD2. CDR1 ENHRY and CDR2 SYGVKD come from the germline V gene. The CDR3 sequence is 14 residues long. V lost 8 bases, J lost 2 bases, and 6 bases stayed unmatched. The CDR3 sequence is CAISGTSEAYEQYF. The CDR3 coding sequence is TGTGCCATCTCCGGGACTAGCGAGGCCTACGAGCAGTACTTC.

CDR3 DNA: TGTGCCAGCAGCCGCCCAGGGAGCAGCTATGGCTACACCTTC. This codes for CASSRPGSSYGYTF. The chain employs TRBV7-9 and TRBJ1-2; D possibly corresponds to TRBD1 (5 bases). V was trimmed by 5 bases and J by 4 bases, leaving 14 bases between them. Germline loops: CDR1 SEHNR, CDR2 FQNEAQ (reference sequence). CDR3 size: 14 residues.

V is TRBV7-9 and J is TRBJ1-3; D uncertain. V lost 2 bases and J lost 0, with 8 bases in between. CDR3 length equals 15 residues. Germline-derived CDR1 and CDR2 are SEHNR and FQNEAQ (reference sequence). In DNA, the CDR3 is TGTGCCAGCAGCTTACGGGCCGTCTCTGGAAACACCATATATTTT. As protein: CASSLRAVSGNTIYF.

The rearrangement links TRBV5-4 to TRBJ1-2; D might be TRBD1 (6 bases). Germline V gene sequence: CDR1 SGHNT, CDR2 YYREEE (reference sequence). The V and J ends lost 0 bases and 0 bases respectively, with 15 bases between them. This CDR3 region has 17 residues. As DNA, the CDR3 is TGTGCCAGCAGCTTGGGGGGGCCTCCATCGACTAACTATGGCTACACCTTC. This translates into CASSLGGPPSTNYGYTF.

This CDR3 reads CASSSRQGREKLFF. The CDR3 coding sequence is TGTGCCAGCAGCTCAAGACAGGGCCGTGAAAAACTGTTTTTT. The V and J genes are TRBV7-9 and TRBJ1-4; 7 positions agree with TRBD1. The CDR3 contains 14 residues. With 4 bases clipped from V and 7 bases from J, the junction kept 6 bases outside the gene matches. Looked up from germline, CDR1 is SEHNR and CDR2 is FQNEAQ (reference sequence).

The J gene is TRBJ1-2, the V gene TRBV7-9; D call uncertain. V lost 1 base and J lost 6, with 6 bases in between. The CDR3 is 12 residues long. Germline CDR1 is SEHNR and CDR2 is FQNEAQ (reference sequence). The CDR3 DNA is TGTGCCAGCAGCTTAGATGGGGATGGCTACACCTTC. Amino acid sequence: CASSLDGDGYTF.